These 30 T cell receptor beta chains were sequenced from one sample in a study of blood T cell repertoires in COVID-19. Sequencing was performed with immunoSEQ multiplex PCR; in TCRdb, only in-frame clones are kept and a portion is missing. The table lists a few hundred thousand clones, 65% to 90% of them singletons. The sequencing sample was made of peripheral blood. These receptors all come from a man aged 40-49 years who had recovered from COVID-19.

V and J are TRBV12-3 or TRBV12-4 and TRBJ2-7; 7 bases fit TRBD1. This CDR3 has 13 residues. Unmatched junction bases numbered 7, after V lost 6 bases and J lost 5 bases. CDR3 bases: TGTGCCAGCAGCCTGGGGACAGCGGACGAGCAGTACTTC. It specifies CASSLGTADEQYF.

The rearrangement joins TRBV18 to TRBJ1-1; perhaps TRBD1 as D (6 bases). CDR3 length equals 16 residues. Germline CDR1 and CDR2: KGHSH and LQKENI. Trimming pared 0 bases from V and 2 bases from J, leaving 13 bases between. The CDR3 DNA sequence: TGTGCCAGCTCACCACCGTTTGCGGGGGCAAACACTGAAGCTTTCTTT. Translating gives CASSPPFAGANTEAFF.

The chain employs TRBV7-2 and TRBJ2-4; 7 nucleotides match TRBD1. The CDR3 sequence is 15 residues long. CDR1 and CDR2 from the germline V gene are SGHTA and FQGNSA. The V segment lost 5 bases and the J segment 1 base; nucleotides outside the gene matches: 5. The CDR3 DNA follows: TGTGCCAGCAGCGTCGACAGGGAGGCCAAAAACATTCAGTACTTC. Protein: CASSVDREAKNIQYF. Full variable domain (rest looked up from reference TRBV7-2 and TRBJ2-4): GAGVSQSPSNKVTEKGKDVELRCDPISGHTALYWYRQSLGQGLEFLIYFQGNSAPDKSGLPSDRFSAERTGGSVSTLTIQRTQQEDSAVYLCASSVDREAKNIQYFGAGTRLSVL.

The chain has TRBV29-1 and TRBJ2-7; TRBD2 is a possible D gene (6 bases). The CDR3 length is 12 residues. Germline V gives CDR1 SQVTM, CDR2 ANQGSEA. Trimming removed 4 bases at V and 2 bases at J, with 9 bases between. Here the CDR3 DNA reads TGCAGCGTTGCCTCGGGGGCCTACGAGCAGTACTTC. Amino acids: CSVASGAYEQYF.

CDR3 nucleotide sequence: TGTGCCAGCACCCCAGGTACCAGGGACACTGAAGCTTTCTTT. Its protein is CASTPGTRDTEAFF. The rearrangement uses TRBV7-8 and TRBJ1-1; TRBD1 might be the D (5 bases). The germline V gene encodes CDR1 SGHVS and CDR2 FQNEAQ. This CDR3 region has 14 residues. V was trimmed by 7 bases and J by 3 bases, leaving 15 bases between them.

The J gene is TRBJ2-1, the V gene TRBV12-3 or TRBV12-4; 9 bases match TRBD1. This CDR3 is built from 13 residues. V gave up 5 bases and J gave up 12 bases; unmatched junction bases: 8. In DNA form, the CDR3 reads TGTGCCAGCAGTCCGAAGGACAGGGGACCGCAGTTCTTC. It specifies CASSPKDRGPQFF.

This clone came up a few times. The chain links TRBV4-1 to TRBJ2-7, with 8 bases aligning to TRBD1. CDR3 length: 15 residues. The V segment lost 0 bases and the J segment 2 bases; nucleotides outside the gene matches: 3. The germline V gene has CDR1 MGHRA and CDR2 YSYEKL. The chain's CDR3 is CASSQDPQGAYEQYF. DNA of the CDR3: TGCGCCAGCAGCCAAGATCCACAGGGGGCCTACGAGCAGTACTTC.

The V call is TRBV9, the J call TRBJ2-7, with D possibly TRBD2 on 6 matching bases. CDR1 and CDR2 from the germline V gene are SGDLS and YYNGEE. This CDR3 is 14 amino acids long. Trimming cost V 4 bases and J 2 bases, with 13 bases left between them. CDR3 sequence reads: CASSPGDRAYEQYF. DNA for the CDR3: TGTGCCAGCAGCCCGGGAGATAGGGCCTACGAGCAGTACTTC.

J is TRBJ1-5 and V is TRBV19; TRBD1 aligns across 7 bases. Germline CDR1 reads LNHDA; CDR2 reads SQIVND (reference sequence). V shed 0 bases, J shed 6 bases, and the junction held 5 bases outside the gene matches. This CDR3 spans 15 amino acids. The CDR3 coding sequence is TGTGCCAGTAGTATAGATGCAGGGGGACGTCAGCCCCAGCATTTT. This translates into CASSIDAGGRQPQHF.

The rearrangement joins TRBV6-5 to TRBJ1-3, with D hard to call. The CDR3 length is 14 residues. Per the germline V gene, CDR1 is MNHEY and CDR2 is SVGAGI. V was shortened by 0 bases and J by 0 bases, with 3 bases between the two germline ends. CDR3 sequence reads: CASSYSSSGNTIYF. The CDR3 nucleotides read TGTGCCAGCAGTTACTCTAGCTCTGGAAACACCATATATTTT.

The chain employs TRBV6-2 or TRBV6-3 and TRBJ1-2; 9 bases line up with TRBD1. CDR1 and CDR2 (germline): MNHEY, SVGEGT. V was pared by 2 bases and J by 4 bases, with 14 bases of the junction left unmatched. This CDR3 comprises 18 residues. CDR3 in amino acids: CASSYNPRTGDWSYGYTF. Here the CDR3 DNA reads TGTGCCAGCAGTTACAATCCCAGGACAGGGGATTGGAGCTATGGCTACACCTTC.

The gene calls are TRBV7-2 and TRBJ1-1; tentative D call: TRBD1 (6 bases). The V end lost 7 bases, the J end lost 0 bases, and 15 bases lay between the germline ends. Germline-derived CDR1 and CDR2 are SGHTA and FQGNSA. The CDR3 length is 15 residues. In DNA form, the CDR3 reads TGTGCCAGCATCCGGGCCCCAGGGGTGAACACTGAAGCTTTCTTT. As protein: CASIRAPGVNTEAFF.

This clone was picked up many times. The CDR3 DNA reads TGTGCCATCAGTGAGGGACAGTCCAGCTCCTACGAGCAGTACTTC. It yields the protein CAISEGQSSSYEQYF. The genes are TRBV10-3 and TRBJ2-7, with D perhaps TRBD1 (6 bases). Trimming removed 2 bases from V and 0 bases from J, with 11 bases in between. The CDR3 consists of 15 residues. CDR1 is ENHRY and CDR2 is SYGVKD in the germline V gene.

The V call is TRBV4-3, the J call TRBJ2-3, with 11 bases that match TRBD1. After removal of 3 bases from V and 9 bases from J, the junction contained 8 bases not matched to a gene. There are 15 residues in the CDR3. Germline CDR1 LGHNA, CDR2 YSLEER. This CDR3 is CASSQDRGQRQTQYF. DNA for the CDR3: TGCGCCAGCAGCCAGGACAGGGGGCAAAGACAGACGCAGTATTTT.

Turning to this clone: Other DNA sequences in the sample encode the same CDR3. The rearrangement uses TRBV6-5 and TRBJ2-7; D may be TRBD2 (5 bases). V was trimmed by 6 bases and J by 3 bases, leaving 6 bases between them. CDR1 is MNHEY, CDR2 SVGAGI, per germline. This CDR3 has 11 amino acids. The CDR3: CASSRDYEQYF. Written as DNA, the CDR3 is TGTGCCAGCAGCCGGGACTACGAGCAGTACTTC.

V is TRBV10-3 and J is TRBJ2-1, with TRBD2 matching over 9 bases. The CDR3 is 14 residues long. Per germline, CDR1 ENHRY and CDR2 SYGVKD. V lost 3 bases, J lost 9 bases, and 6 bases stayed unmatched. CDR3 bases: TGTGCCATCAGTGATCGAAGCGGGGGGATTGAGCAGTTCTTC. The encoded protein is CAISDRSGGIEQFF.

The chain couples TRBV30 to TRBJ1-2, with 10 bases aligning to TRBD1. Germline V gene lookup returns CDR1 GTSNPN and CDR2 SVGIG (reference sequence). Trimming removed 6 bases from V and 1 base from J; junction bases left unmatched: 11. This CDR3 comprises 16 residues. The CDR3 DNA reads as TGTGCCTGTTCGTTAGACAGGGGGCGAGTTAACTATGGCTACACCTTC. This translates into CACSLDRGRVNYGYTF. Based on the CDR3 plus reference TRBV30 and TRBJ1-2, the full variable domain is SQTIHQWPATLVQPVGSPLSLECTVEGTSNPNLYWYRQAAGRGLQLLFYSVGIGQISSEVPQNLSASRPQDRQFILSSKKLLLSDSGFYLCACSLDRGRVNYGYTFGSGTRLTVV.

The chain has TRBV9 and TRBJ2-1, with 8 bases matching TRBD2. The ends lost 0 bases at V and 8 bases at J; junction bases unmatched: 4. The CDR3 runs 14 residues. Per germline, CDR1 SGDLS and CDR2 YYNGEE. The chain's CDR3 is CASSVAGGLDEQFF. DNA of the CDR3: TGTGCCAGCAGCGTAGCGGGGGGGCTCGATGAGCAGTTCTTC.

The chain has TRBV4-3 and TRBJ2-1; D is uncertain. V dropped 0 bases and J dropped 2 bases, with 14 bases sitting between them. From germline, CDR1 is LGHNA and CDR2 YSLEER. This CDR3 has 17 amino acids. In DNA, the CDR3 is TGCGCCAGCAGCCAAGATTATCTCCCGACAACCTACAATGAGCAGTTCTTC. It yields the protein CASSQDYLPTTYNEQFF.

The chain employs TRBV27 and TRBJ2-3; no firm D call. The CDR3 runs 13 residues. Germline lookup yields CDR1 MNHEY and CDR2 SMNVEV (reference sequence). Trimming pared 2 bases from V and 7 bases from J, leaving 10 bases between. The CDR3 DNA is TGTGCCAGCAGTTTAAAAGCTTCCTATACGCAGTATTTT. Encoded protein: CASSLKASYTQYF.

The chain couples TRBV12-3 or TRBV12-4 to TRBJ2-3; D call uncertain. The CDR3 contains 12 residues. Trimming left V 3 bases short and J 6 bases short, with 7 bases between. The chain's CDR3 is CASSFSKDTQYF. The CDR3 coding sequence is TGTGCCAGCAGTTTTTCTAAGGATACGCAGTATTTT.

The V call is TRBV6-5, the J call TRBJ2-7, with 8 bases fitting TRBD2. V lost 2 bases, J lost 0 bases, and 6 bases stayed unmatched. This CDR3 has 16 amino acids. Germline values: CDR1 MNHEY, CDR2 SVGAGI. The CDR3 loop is CASSYRTSLSSYEQYF. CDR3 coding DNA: TGTGCCAGCAGTTACCGGACTAGCCTCAGCTCCTACGAGCAGTACTTC.

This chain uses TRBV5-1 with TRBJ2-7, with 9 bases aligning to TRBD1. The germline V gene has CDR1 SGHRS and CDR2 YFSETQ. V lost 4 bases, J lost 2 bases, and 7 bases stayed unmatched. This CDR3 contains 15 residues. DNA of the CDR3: TGCGCCAGCAGCAAAGGACAGGGGAAGACCTACGAGCAGTACTTC. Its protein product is CASSKGQGKTYEQYF.

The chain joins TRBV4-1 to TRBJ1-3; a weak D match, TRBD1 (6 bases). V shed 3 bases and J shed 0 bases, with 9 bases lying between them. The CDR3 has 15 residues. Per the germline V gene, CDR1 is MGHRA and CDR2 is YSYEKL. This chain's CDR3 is CASSQGRGSGNTIYF. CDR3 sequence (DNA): TGCGCCAGCAGCCAGGGCAGGGGCTCTGGAAACACCATATATTTT.

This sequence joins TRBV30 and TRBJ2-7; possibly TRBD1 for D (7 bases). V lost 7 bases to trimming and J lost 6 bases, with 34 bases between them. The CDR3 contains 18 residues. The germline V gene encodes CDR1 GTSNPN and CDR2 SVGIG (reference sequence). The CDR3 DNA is TGTGCCTATACTGACAGGGAGGCCAGCGGAGCACTCAGTGGCGAGCAGTACTTC. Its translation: CAYTDREASGALSGEQYF.

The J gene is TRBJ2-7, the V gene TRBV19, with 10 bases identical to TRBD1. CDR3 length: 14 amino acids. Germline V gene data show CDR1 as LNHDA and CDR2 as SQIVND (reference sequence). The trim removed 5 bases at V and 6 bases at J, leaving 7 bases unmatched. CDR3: CASSRQGAKGEQYF. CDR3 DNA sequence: TGTGCCAGTAGTCGACAGGGGGCGAAGGGCGAGCAGTACTTC.

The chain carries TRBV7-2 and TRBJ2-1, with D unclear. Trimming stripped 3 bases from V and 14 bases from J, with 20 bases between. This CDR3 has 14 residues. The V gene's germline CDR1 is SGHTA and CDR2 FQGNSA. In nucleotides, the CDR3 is TGTGCCAGCAGCTTTCGAGGAGAACTATCCCGTAAGTTCTTC. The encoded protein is CASSFRGELSRKFF.

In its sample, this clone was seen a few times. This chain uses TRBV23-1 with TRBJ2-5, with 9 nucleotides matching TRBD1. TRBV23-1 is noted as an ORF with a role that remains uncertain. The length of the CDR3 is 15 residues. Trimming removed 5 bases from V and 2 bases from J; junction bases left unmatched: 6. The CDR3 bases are TGCGCCAGCAGTGGCGACAGGGGGGGGCAAGAGACCCAGTACTTC. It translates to CASSGDRGGQETQYF.

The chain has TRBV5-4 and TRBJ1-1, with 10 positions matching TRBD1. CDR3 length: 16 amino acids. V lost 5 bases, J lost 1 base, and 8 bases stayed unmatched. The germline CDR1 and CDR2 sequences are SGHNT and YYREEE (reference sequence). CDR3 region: CASRPTGGRGNTEAFF. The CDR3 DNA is TGTGCCAGCAGGCCGACAGGGGGCCGGGGGAACACTGAAGCTTTCTTT.

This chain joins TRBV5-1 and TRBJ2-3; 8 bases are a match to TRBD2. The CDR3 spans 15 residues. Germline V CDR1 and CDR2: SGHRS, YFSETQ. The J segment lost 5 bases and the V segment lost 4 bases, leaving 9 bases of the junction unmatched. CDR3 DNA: TGCGCCAGCAGCCGATTCGGGGGGGCCGTAGATACGCAGTATTTT. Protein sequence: CASSRFGGAVDTQYF.